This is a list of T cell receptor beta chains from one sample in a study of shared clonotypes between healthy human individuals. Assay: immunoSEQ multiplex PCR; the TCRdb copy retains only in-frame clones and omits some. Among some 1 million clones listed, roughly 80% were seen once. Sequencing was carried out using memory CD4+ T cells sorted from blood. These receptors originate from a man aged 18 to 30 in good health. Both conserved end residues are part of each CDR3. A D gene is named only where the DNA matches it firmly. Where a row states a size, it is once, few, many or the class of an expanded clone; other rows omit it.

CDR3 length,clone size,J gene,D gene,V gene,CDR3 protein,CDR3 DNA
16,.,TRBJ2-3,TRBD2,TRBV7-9,CASSFNSGSGTDTQYF,TGTGCCAGCAGCTTCAATAGCGGGAGCGGGACAGATACGCAGTATTTT
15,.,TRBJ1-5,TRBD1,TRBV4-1,CASSQDLAGGRPQHF,TGCGCCAGCAGCCAAGATCTGGCAGGGGGTAGGCCCCAGCATTTT
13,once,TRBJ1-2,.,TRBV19,CASRSVSSNGYTF,TGTGCCAGCCGGTCAGTCTCTTCCAATGGGTACACCTTC
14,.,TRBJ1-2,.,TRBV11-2,CASSPSAGNYGYTF,TGTGCCAGCAGCCCTTCCGCCGGTAACTATGGCTACACCTTC
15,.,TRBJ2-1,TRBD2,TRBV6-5,CAVSSGRAGSNEQFF,TGTGCCGTTTCTAGCGGGAGGGCTGGCAGCAATGAGCAGTTCTTC
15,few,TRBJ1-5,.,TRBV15,CATTKGDYSNQPQHF,TGTGCCACCACCAAGGGAGATTATAGCAATCAGCCCCAGCATTTT
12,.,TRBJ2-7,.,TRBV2,CASRLESNEQYF,TGTGCCAGCAGATTGGAATCTAACGAGCAGTACTTC
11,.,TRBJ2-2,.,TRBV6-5,CASRSPRELFF,TGTGCCAGCAGATCACCCCGGGAGCTGTTTTTT
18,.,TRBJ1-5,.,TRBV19,CASSPLGGSYMSNQPQHF,TGTGCCAGTAGTCCCTTGGGGGGATCCTATATGAGCAATCAGCCCCAGCATTTT
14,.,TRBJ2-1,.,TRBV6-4,CASSDVRIYNEQFF,TGTGCCAGCAGTGACGTCAGAATCTACAATGAGCAGTTCTTC
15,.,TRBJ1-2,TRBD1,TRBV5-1,CASSPGGTGGNGYTF,TGCGCCAGCAGCCCGGGAGGGACAGGGGGAAATGGCTACACCTTC
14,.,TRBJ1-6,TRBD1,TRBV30,CAWRGDSYNSPLHF,TGTGCCTGGAGGGGGGACAGTTATAATTCACCCCTCCACTTT
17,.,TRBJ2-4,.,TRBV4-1,CASSQDRQGRWENIQYF,TGCGCCAGCAGCCAAGATCGCCAGGGGAGGTGGGAAAACATTCAGTACTTC
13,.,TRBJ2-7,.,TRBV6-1,CASSDRGAGEQYF,TGTGCCAGCAGTGATAGGGGGGCCGGCGAGCAGTACTTC
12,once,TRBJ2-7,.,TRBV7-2,CASSFRGYEQYF,TGTGCCAGCAGCTTTAGGGGATACGAGCAGTACTTC
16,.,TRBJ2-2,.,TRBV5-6,CASSPRGGENTGELFF,TGTGCCAGCAGCCCGCGGGGCGGGGAGAACACCGGGGAGCTGTTTTTT
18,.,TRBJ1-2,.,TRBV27,CASSLSGGGGKANYGYTF,TGTGCCAGCAGTCTCTCCGGGGGTGGGGGAAAAGCTAACTATGGCTACACCTTC
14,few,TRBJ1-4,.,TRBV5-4,CASSSGSYLEKLFF,TGTGCCAGCAGCTCCGGCAGCTACCTTGAAAAACTGTTTTTT
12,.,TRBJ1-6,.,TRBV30,CAWRPDTSPLHF,TGTGCCTGGAGACCGGACACCTCACCCCTCCACTTT
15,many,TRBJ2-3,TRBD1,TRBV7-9,CASSLVGQGADTQYF,TGTGCCAGCAGCTTAGTGGGACAGGGGGCAGATACGCAGTATTTT
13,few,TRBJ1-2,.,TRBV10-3,CAIRGAGPIDYTF,TGTGCCATCAGGGGCGCAGGACCCATCGACTACACCTTC
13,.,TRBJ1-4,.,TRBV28,CASRGTTNEKLFF,TGTGCCAGCAGGGGTACAACTAATGAAAAACTGTTTTTT
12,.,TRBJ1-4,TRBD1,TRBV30,CAWSRDSEKLFF,TGTGCCTGGAGCCGGGACAGTGAAAAACTGTTTTTT
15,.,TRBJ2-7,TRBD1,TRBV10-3,CAISTVGTGGDEQYF,TGTGCCATCAGTACCGTAGGGACAGGGGGCGACGAGCAGTACTTC
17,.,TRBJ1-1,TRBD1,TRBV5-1,CASSLAFNRGRGTEAFF,TGCGCCAGCAGCTTGGCGTTTAACAGGGGGCGCGGAACTGAAGCTTTCTTT
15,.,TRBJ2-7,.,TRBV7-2,CASSFSGTDPYEQYF,TGTGCCAGCAGCTTCTCCGGGACGGACCCCTACGAGCAGTACTTC
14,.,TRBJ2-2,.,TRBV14,CASSQVENTGELFF,TGTGCCAGCAGCCAAGTCGAGAACACCGGGGAGCTGTTTTTT
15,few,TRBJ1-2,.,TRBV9,CASSPRPGEGYGYTF,TGTGCCAGCAGCCCCCGCCCAGGTGAGGGGTATGGCTACACCTTC
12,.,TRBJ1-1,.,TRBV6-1,CASSNSVRGAFF,TGTGCCAGCAGTAACTCGGTGCGGGGAGCTTTCTTT
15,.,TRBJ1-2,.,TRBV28,CASSFPPGQGYGYTF,TGTGCCAGCAGTTTCCCCCCCGGGCAGGGATATGGCTACACCTTC
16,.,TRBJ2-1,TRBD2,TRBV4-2,CASSQDWRGAYNEQFF,TGTGCCAGCAGCCAAGATTGGCGGGGGGCCTACAATGAGCAGTTCTTC
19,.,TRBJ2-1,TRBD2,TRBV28,CASRPAGLAGGKPYNEQFF,TGTGCCAGCAGGCCGGCGGGGCTAGCGGGAGGGAAACCCTACAATGAGCAGTTCTTC